A single T cell receptor (beta chain) is shown here with its context. Original processing notes: It was from reference gene primer amplification that nucleated cell counts were estimated. Using immunoSEQ multiplex PCR, the repertoire was profiled, and TCRdb retains in-frame clones only, with some absent. The V and J calls and clone size were taken over from that table, and D and trimming were inferred from the DNA. Of some 320,000 clones in the sample, roughly 89% were seen once. The data derive from a study of blood T cell repertoires in COVID-19. Turning to the study itself: Samples taken during acute and convalescent COVID-19 were collected in the United States, Italy and Spain. The cDNA or gDNA used as material had been derived from T cells, B-cell-depleted T cells, or PBMCs.

Enrollees, roughly 18 to 89 years old, lived in 24 US areas. The TCR sequence derives from a woman aged 45-59 years who had been exposed to COVID-19. Sequencing was carried out using PBMCs or T cells enriched from blood (not recorded which).

The CDR3 loop reads CASSQSVGGAYEQYF. The DNA for the CDR3 is TGCGCCAGCAGTCAATCGGTGGGAGGGGCCTACGAGCAGTACTTC. The chain combines TRBV23-1 with TRBJ2-7, with 7 positions matching TRBD2. TRBV23-1 belongs to the ORF category, with a function that is uncertain. CDR3 length: 15 amino acids. The J segment lost 2 bases and the V segment lost 0 bases, leaving 4 bases of the junction unmatched.